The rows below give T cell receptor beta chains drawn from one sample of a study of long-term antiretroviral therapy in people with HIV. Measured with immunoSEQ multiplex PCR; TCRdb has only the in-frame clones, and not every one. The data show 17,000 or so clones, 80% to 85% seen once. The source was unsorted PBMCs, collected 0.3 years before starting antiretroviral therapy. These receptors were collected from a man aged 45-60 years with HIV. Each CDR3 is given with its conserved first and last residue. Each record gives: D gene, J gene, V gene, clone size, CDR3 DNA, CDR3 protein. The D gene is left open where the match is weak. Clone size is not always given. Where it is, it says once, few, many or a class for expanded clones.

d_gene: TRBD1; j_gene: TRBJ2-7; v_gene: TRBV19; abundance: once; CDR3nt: TGTGCCAGTAGTCCTTGGCTAGGGACAGGGACCACCTACGAGCAGTACTTC; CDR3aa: CASSPWLGTGTTYEQYF
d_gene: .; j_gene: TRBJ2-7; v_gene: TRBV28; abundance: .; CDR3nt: TGTGCCAGCAGTCATAATCCAACACAAACCATCCACTACGAGCAGTACTTC; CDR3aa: CASSHNPTQTIHYEQYF
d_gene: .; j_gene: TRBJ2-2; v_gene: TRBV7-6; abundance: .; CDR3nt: TGTGCCAGCAGGCTCATGGGCACCGGGGAGCTGTTTTTT; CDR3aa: CASRLMGTGELFF
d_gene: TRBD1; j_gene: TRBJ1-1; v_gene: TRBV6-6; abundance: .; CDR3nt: TGTGCCAGCAGTCTACAGGGGCGGCTGAACACTGAAGCTTTCTTT; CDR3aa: CASSLQGRLNTEAFF
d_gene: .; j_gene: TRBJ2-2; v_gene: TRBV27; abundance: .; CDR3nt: TGTGCCAGCAAGTTGGGCATGACGAACACCGGGGAGCTGTTTTTT; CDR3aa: CASKLGMTNTGELFF
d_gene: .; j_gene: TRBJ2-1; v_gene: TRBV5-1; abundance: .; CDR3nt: TGCGCCAGCAGCTCCCCTAGTAACGATGAGCAGTTCTTC; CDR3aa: CASSSPSNDEQFF
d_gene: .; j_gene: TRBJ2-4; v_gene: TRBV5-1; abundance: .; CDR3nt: TGCGCCAGCAGCTTGGCTGGGTCCTTAGGCAAAAACATTCAGTACTTC; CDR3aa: CASSLAGSLGKNIQYF
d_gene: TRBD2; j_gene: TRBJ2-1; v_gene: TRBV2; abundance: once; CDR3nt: TGTGCCAGCGCCGGACTAGCGGGGCTCTCCTACAATGAGCAGTTCTTC; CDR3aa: CASAGLAGLSYNEQFF
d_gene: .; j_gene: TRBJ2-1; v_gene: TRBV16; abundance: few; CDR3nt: TGTGCCAGCAGCCAATCGGGGACTTACCCCTACAATGAGCAGTTCTTC; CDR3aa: CASSQSGTYPYNEQFF
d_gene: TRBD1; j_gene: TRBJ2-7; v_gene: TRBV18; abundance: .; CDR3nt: TGTGCCAGCTCCTGGGACAGCTCCTACGAGCAGTACTTC; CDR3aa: CASSWDSSYEQYF
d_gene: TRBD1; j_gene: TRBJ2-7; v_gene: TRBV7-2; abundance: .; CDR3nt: TGTGCCAGCTCAATCCGGGACAGGGTCTACGAGCAGTACTTC; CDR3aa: CASSIRDRVYEQYF
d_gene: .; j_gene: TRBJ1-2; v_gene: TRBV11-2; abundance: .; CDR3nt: TGTGCCAGCAGCTTAGCCCCAGGCGTCTATGGCTACACCTTC; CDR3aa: CASSLAPGVYGYTF
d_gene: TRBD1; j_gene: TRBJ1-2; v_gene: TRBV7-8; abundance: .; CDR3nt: TGTGCCAGCAGCTTAGCCGGGACAGGGAACTATGGCTACACCTTC; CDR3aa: CASSLAGTGNYGYTF
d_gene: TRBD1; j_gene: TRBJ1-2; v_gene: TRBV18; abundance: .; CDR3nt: TGTGCCAGCTCACCTAGTCAGGAGGGGGCGCGTGGCTACACCTTC; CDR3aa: CASSPSQEGARGYTF
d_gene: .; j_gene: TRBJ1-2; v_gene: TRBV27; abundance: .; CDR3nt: TGTGCCAGCAGTTTATCGACTGGGGTAGGCTACACCTTC; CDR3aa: CASSLSTGVGYTF
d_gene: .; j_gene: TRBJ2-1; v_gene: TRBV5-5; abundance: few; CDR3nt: TGTGCCAGCAGCTTAGAGGTGGCCTACAATGAGCAGTTCTTC; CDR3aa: CASSLEVAYNEQFF
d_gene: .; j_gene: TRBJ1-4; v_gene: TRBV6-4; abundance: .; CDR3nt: TGTGCCAGCAGCGAGGGGGGACCGGGGGAAAAACTGTTTTTT; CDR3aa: CASSEGGPGEKLFF
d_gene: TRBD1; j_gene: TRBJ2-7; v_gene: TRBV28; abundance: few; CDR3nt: TGTGCCAGCAGTTTTCTTGGGACAGGGGGGGAGCAGTACTTC; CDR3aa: CASSFLGTGGEQYF
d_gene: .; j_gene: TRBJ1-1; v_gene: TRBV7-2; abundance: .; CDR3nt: TGTGCCAGCAGCTTAGGGGCAGCAAACACTGAAGCTTTCTTT; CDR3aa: CASSLGAANTEAFF
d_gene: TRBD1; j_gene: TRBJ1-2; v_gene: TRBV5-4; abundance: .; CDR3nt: TGTGCCAGCAGCTTCTCCCAGGGGGCTGGGTATGGCTACACCTTC; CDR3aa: CASSFSQGAGYGYTF